Listed below are T cell receptor beta chains from one sample, sequenced in a study of T cells expressing NK-cell markers. TCRdb reanalyzed the 5' RACE reads and collapses them to one entry per CDR3 protein, without DNA. Its table lists about 390,000 distinct CDR3 sequences. What was sequenced was blood T cells: a sorted CD56 or NKG2C T cell subset, CD4+ or CD8+ T cells, or bulk PBMC T cells (not recorded which). The source of these receptors is a woman between 50 and 59 years old in good health. The CDR3 runs from the conserved cysteine through the conserved F or W.

length,V,J,CDR3
14,TRBV20-1,TRBJ1-6,CSAREDGYNSPLHF
14,TRBV3-1,TRBJ2-1,CASNSLAGGVEQFF
14,TRBV20-1,TRBJ1-1,CSAEIRGARTEAFF
17,TRBV5-1,TRBJ2-1,CASSLAVTYFIYNEQFF
15,TRBV6-5,TRBJ2-3,CASSLSGSWTDTQYF
12,TRBV10-3,TRBJ2-4,CAISESLQIQYF
15,TRBV11-2,TRBJ1-6,CASSLRGTVVSPLHF
11,TRBV20-1,TRBJ2-1,CSASATGEQFF
12,TRBV20-1,TRBJ2-1,CSARGDIVEQFF
13,TRBV29-1,TRBJ2-7,CSVDTGKGYEQYF
14,TRBV29-1,TRBJ2-5,CSVGIAGVRETQYF
14,TRBV5-1,TRBJ1-1,CASSVEGGGTEAFF
17,TRBV14,TRBJ2-3,CASSQPGGGMSADTQYF
16,TRBV12-3/TRBV12-4,TRBJ1-5,CASSPPTEGYNQPQHF
14,TRBV27,TRBJ1-2,CASSGTGGAYGYTF
14,TRBV4-1,TRBJ2-7,CASSQAKREGEQYF
14,TRBV7-2,TRBJ2-2,CASIPGTFTGELFF
14,TRBV20-1,TRBJ2-3,CSASILAGTDTQYF
16,TRBV3-1,TRBJ2-7,CASSHRTGRAGGEQYF
14,TRBV20-1,TRBJ1-1,CSATTGDDGTEAFF
12,TRBV7-2,TRBJ2-1,CASSPGRGVPFF
14,TRBV18,TRBJ2-5,CASSPPSRKETQYF
15,TRBV12-3/TRBV12-4,TRBJ2-3,CASSLVGGSRDTQYF
15,TRBV4-1,TRBJ2-2,CASSHRDGRTGELFF
15,TRBV12-3/TRBV12-4,TRBJ2-3,CASSKLVLGTDTQYF
15,TRBV10-3,TRBJ2-1,CAISQAPLGANEQFF
13,TRBV12-3/TRBV12-4,TRBJ2-7,CASSLTLRSEQYF
18,TRBV5-6,TRBJ2-1,CASSNGLAGGSQGNEQFF
15,TRBV25-1,TRBJ2-3,CASSELEWGSDTQYF
15,TRBV30,TRBJ2-2,CAWSARLTSTGELFF
13,TRBV29-1,TRBJ2-4,CSVSEAGGNIQYF
14,TRBV4-1,TRBJ2-1,CASSRGLLGNEQFF
15,TRBV7-9,TRBJ2-1,CASSLGVVDRDEQFF
16,TRBV7-8,TRBJ2-1,CASSLSETRTYNEQFF
19,TRBV4-2,TRBJ2-5,CASSQDLRSSGRGKETQYF
15,TRBV5-1,TRBJ2-5,CASVPLAGASETQYF
15,TRBV12-3/TRBV12-4,TRBJ2-3,CASRGTDRYTDTQYF
16,TRBV4-1,TRBJ2-5,CASSHEPGQPQETQYF
18,TRBV27,TRBJ2-2,CASSLMGLAGGYTGELFF
12,TRBV19,TRBJ2-3,CASRAGQDTQYF
16,TRBV20-1,TRBJ2-1,CSAITGTSGRAAEQFF
17,TRBV7-9,TRBJ2-7,CASSPSLGGRASYEQYF
14,TRBV9,TRBJ2-5,CASSRSPGLETQYF
13,TRBV15,TRBJ2-7,CATSRDSGYEQYF
15,TRBV12-3/TRBV12-4,TRBJ1-5,CASSYGDGVNQPQHF
16,TRBV4-1,TRBJ2-1,CASSAYGTSGDNEQFF
16,TRBV5-1,TRBJ2-2,CASSLVIGLVGGELFF
12,TRBV10-3,TRBJ2-3,CAISGQGRTQYF